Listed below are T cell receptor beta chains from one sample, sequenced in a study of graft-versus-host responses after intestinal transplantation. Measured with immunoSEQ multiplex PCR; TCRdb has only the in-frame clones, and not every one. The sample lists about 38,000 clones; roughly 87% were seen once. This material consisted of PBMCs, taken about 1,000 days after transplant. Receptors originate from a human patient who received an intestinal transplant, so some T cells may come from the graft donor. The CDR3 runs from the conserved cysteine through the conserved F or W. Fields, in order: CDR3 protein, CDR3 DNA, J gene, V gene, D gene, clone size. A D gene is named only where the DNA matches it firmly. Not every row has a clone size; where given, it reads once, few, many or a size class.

CDR3 protein: CASSIEAATEAFF; CDR3 DNA: TGTGCCAGTAGTATAGAAGCTGCCACTGAAGCTTTCTTT; J gene: TRBJ1-1; V gene: TRBV19; D gene: .; clone size: .
CDR3 protein: CASSLGNSPNTGELFF; CDR3 DNA: TGCGCCAGCAGCTTGGGAAATAGCCCGAACACCGGGGAGCTGTTTTTT; J gene: TRBJ2-2; V gene: TRBV5-1; D gene: .; clone size: few
CDR3 protein: CASSPISGRIGEQFF; CDR3 DNA: TGCGCCAGCAGCCCCATCAGCGGGAGGATCGGTGAGCAGTTCTTC; J gene: TRBJ2-1; V gene: TRBV4-1; D gene: TRBD2; clone size: .
CDR3 protein: CASSHRLGTEAFF; CDR3 DNA: TGTGCCAGCAGTCATAGGCTTGGGACCGAAGCTTTCTTT; J gene: TRBJ1-1; V gene: TRBV6-6; D gene: .; clone size: .
CDR3 protein: CASSDIVGARTQYF; CDR3 DNA: TGCGCCAGCAGCGATATAGTTGGGGCCAGGACCCAGTACTTC; J gene: TRBJ2-5; V gene: TRBV5-1; D gene: .; clone size: .
CDR3 protein: CASKRDVDTGELFF; CDR3 DNA: TGTGCCAGTAAGCGGGATGTGGACACCGGGGAGCTGTTTTTT; J gene: TRBJ2-2; V gene: TRBV27; D gene: TRBD2; clone size: few
CDR3 protein: CASSQDPSASPYEQYF; CDR3 DNA: TGCGCCAGCAGCCAAGATCCCTCGGCCTCTCCCTACGAGCAGTACTTC; J gene: TRBJ2-7; V gene: TRBV4-1; D gene: .; clone size: .
CDR3 protein: CASSLGTEYGYTF; CDR3 DNA: TGTGCCAGCAGCCTCGGGACGGAGTATGGCTACACCTTC; J gene: TRBJ1-2; V gene: TRBV7-2; D gene: .; clone size: once
CDR3 protein: CASSPTAGVVETQYF; CDR3 DNA: TGTGCCAGCAGCCCTACAGCGGGAGTGGTAGAGACCCAGTACTTC; J gene: TRBJ2-5; V gene: TRBV5-4; D gene: TRBD2; clone size: .
CDR3 protein: CASSLSGSSSYNEQFF; CDR3 DNA: TGTGCCAGCAGCCTTAGCGGGAGCAGCTCCTACAATGAGCAGTTCTTC; J gene: TRBJ2-1; V gene: TRBV11-3; D gene: TRBD2; clone size: .
CDR3 protein: CASSETGVRTPDEQFF; CDR3 DNA: TGTGCCAGCAGTGAAACGGGGGTACGGACCCCGGATGAGCAGTTCTTC; J gene: TRBJ2-1; V gene: TRBV6-1; D gene: .; clone size: .
CDR3 protein: CASSLVPGELFF; CDR3 DNA: TGTGCCAGCAGCTTAGTCCCCGGGGAGCTGTTTTTT; J gene: TRBJ2-2; V gene: TRBV7-3; D gene: .; clone size: .
CDR3 protein: CASRSRQGIDYEQYF; CDR3 DNA: TGTGCCAGCAGGTCCCGACAGGGAATCGATTACGAGCAGTACTTC; J gene: TRBJ2-7; V gene: TRBV6-6; D gene: TRBD1; clone size: .
CDR3 protein: CASSLDRGQNYGYTF; CDR3 DNA: TGCGCCAGCAGCCTCGACAGGGGGCAAAACTATGGCTACACCTTC; J gene: TRBJ1-2; V gene: TRBV4-1; D gene: TRBD1; clone size: .
CDR3 protein: CASSWDRNKQPQHF; CDR3 DNA: TGTGCCAGCAGCTGGGACAGGAATAAGCAGCCCCAGCATTTT; J gene: TRBJ1-5; V gene: TRBV7-4; D gene: TRBD1; clone size: medium-sized
CDR3 protein: CASSLRTAGNTIYF; CDR3 DNA: TGTGCCAGCAGCTTACGCACGGCTGGAAACACCATATATTTT; J gene: TRBJ1-3; V gene: TRBV7-2; D gene: .; clone size: once
CDR3 protein: CASSLGGTLQETQYF; CDR3 DNA: TGTGCCAGCAGTTTGGGGGGGACCCTCCAAGAGACCCAGTACTTC; J gene: TRBJ2-5; V gene: TRBV28; D gene: TRBD2; clone size: .
CDR3 protein: CASRETGSHNSPLHF; CDR3 DNA: TGCGCCAGCAGGGAGACAGGGAGCCATAATTCACCCCTCCACTTT; J gene: TRBJ1-6; V gene: TRBV5-1; D gene: TRBD1; clone size: once
CDR3 protein: CASSPQLGGTEAFF; CDR3 DNA: TGTGCCAGCAGCCCCCAATTAGGAGGCACTGAAGCTTTCTTT; J gene: TRBJ1-1; V gene: TRBV7-8; D gene: .; clone size: .
CDR3 protein: CASTTGGESNEQFF; CDR3 DNA: TGTGCCAGCACAACCGGGGGCGAAAGCAATGAGCAGTTCTTC; J gene: TRBJ2-1; V gene: TRBV28; D gene: .; clone size: once
CDR3 protein: CASSGSNEKLFF; CDR3 DNA: TGTGCCAGCAGTGGGAGTAACGAAAAACTGTTTTTT; J gene: TRBJ1-4; V gene: TRBV2; D gene: .; clone size: .
CDR3 protein: CASSPPGIGQVDTQYF; CDR3 DNA: TGTGCCAGCAGCCCCCCTGGGATAGGGCAGGTAGATACGCAGTATTTT; J gene: TRBJ2-3; V gene: TRBV28; D gene: .; clone size: .
CDR3 protein: CASSLAPGDSYEQYF; CDR3 DNA: TGCGCCAGCAGCTTGGCCCCAGGGGACTCCTACGAGCAGTACTTC; J gene: TRBJ2-7; V gene: TRBV5-1; D gene: .; clone size: once
CDR3 protein: CASSLGTYQETQYF; CDR3 DNA: TGCGCCAGCAGCTTGGGGACTTACCAAGAGACCCAGTACTTC; J gene: TRBJ2-5; V gene: TRBV5-1; D gene: .; clone size: .
CDR3 protein: CASSSWEPQHF; CDR3 DNA: TGTGCCAGCAGTTCCTGGGAGCCCCAGCATTTT; J gene: TRBJ1-5; V gene: TRBV28; D gene: .; clone size: .
CDR3 protein: CASSLLPNRVWAYEQYF; CDR3 DNA: TGTGCCAGCTCACTGCTCCCGAACAGGGTTTGGGCCTACGAGCAGTACTTC; J gene: TRBJ2-7; V gene: TRBV18; D gene: .; clone size: .
CDR3 protein: CASINRGGEQYF; CDR3 DNA: TGTGCCAGCATAAACAGGGGCGGGGAGCAGTACTTC; J gene: TRBJ2-7; V gene: TRBV28; D gene: TRBD1; clone size: .
CDR3 protein: CASRGQGRSYEQYF; CDR3 DNA: TGTGCCAGCCGCGGACAGGGAAGGTCCTACGAGCAGTACTTC; J gene: TRBJ2-7; V gene: TRBV27; D gene: TRBD1; clone size: .
CDR3 protein: CSVGGQIPYEQYF; CDR3 DNA: TGCAGCGTTGGAGGACAGATTCCCTACGAGCAGTACTTC; J gene: TRBJ2-7; V gene: TRBV29-1; D gene: .; clone size: .
CDR3 protein: CASSVDSRNTEAFF; CDR3 DNA: TGTGCCAGCAGCGTAGACAGCCGCAATACTGAAGCTTTCTTT; J gene: TRBJ1-1; V gene: TRBV9; D gene: .; clone size: .
CDR3 protein: CASSERPWRLATNEKLFF; CDR3 DNA: TGTGCCAGCAGTGAACGTCCCTGGAGGCTTGCAACTAATGAAAAACTGTTTTTT; J gene: TRBJ1-4; V gene: TRBV6-1; D gene: .; clone size: .
CDR3 protein: CASYDRGQSEAFF; CDR3 DNA: TGTGCCAGCTACGACAGGGGGCAAAGTGAAGCTTTCTTT; J gene: TRBJ1-1; V gene: TRBV18; D gene: TRBD1; clone size: .
CDR3 protein: CASSRSYEQYF; CDR3 DNA: TGTGCCAGCAGTCGAAGCTACGAGCAGTACTTC; J gene: TRBJ2-7; V gene: TRBV2; D gene: .; clone size: .
CDR3 protein: CASSVDGNSPLHF; CDR3 DNA: TGTGCTAGCAGCGTGGACGGTAATTCACCCCTCCACTTT; J gene: TRBJ1-6; V gene: TRBV7-7; D gene: .; clone size: .
CDR3 protein: CSVLVPGAPILWF; CDR3 DNA: TGCAGCGTTCTTGTCCCAGGGGCCCCCATATTGTGGTTT; J gene: TRBJ1-1; V gene: TRBV29-1; D gene: .; clone size: .
CDR3 protein: CASSTQGIGEQYF; CDR3 DNA: TGTGCCAGCAGTACCCAGGGGATCGGCGAGCAGTACTTC; J gene: TRBJ2-7; V gene: TRBV6-1; D gene: .; clone size: few
CDR3 protein: CASSAVAGGHEQFF; CDR3 DNA: TGTGCCAGCAGCGCAGTAGCGGGGGGTCATGAGCAGTTCTTC; J gene: TRBJ2-1; V gene: TRBV11-2; D gene: TRBD2; clone size: .
CDR3 protein: CAWSPPGGVNYGYTF; CDR3 DNA: TGTGCCTGGAGTCCCCCCGGGGGGGTTAACTATGGCTACACCTTC; J gene: TRBJ1-2; V gene: TRBV30; D gene: .; clone size: .
CDR3 protein: CASSELAGGGNEQFF; CDR3 DNA: TGTGCCAGCAGTGAACTAGCGGGGGGGGGCAATGAGCAGTTCTTC; J gene: TRBJ2-1; V gene: TRBV6-1; D gene: TRBD2; clone size: .
CDR3 protein: CASSSSDSRNEQFF; CDR3 DNA: TGTGCCAGCAGCTCCTCGGACAGCAGGAATGAGCAGTTCTTC; J gene: TRBJ2-1; V gene: TRBV9; D gene: .; clone size: .
CDR3 protein: CASSLSGQGFSYEQYF; CDR3 DNA: TGTGCCAGCAGTTTATCGGGACAGGGGTTCTCCTACGAGCAGTACTTC; J gene: TRBJ2-7; V gene: TRBV27; D gene: TRBD1; clone size: .
CDR3 protein: CASSQIWGREHNEQFF; CDR3 DNA: TGCGCCAGCAGCCAAATATGGGGGCGGGAGCACAATGAGCAGTTCTTC; J gene: TRBJ2-1; V gene: TRBV4-1; D gene: .; clone size: .
CDR3 protein: CASLGLKQETQYF; CDR3 DNA: TGTGCCAGCCTGGGACTCAAACAAGAGACCCAGTACTTC; J gene: TRBJ2-5; V gene: TRBV25-1; D gene: .; clone size: .
CDR3 protein: CASSLQGEVNQPQHF; CDR3 DNA: TGCGCCAGCAGCTTACAGGGGGAGGTCAATCAGCCCCAGCATTTT; J gene: TRBJ1-5; V gene: TRBV5-1; D gene: TRBD1; clone size: once
CDR3 protein: CASSVGISDTQYF; CDR3 DNA: TGTGCCAGCAGCGTAGGGATTTCAGATACGCAGTATTTT; J gene: TRBJ2-3; V gene: TRBV9; D gene: .; clone size: .
CDR3 protein: CASSLEQAPYEQYF; CDR3 DNA: TGTGCCAGCAGTTTAGAACAGGCCCCCTACGAGCAGTACTTC; J gene: TRBJ2-7; V gene: TRBV28; D gene: .; clone size: .
CDR3 protein: CSVLTVNGYTF; CDR3 DNA: TGCAGCGTTTTGACAGTTAATGGCTACACCTTC; J gene: TRBJ1-2; V gene: TRBV29-1; D gene: .; clone size: .
CDR3 protein: CASSIFQGQQYF; CDR3 DNA: TGTGCCAGCAGCATTTTCCAGGGACAGCAGTACTTC; J gene: TRBJ2-7; V gene: TRBV7-2; D gene: .; clone size: few
CDR3 protein: CASRDGVTAGQPQHF; CDR3 DNA: TGTGCCAGCAGGGACGGAGTCACGGCAGGTCAGCCCCAGCATTTT; J gene: TRBJ1-5; V gene: TRBV6-5; D gene: .; clone size: .
CDR3 protein: CASSLSMPSLSGNTIYF; CDR3 DNA: TGTGCCAGCAGTTTATCCATGCCCAGTCTCTCTGGAAACACCATATATTTT; J gene: TRBJ1-3; V gene: TRBV27; D gene: .; clone size: .